The T cell receptor beta chain described here comes from a study of cytomegalovirus exposure and HLA in healthy donors (dated by TCRdb to the late 2010s). Regarding the complete study: According to a later analysis, one platform produced both the roughly 130 validation repertoires and the 620 or so repertoires of the first cohort. The aim of the study was to test whether cataloging public T cell receptors could identify signatures of past pathogen exposure. Along with the approximately 650-subject first cohort, a separate validation cohort of over a hundred different subjects was used. High-throughput TCR immunosequencing, statistical association of individual TCRs with disease status, and machine learning were combined to predict cytomegalovirus infection status.

Donors formed part of the validation cohort, which comprised over a hundred subjects and was distinct from the first cohort of roughly 600 subjects. As encoded in the germline V gene, CDR1 is SGHDT while CDR2 is YYEEEE. Spanning cysteine to phenylalanine, the CDR3 consists of 14 amino acids. Here the CDR3 DNA is all that survives: 42 bases in frame from base 1. Germline trimming amounts to 3 bases on V and 2 bases on J, with 5 as the count of junction bases outside the gene matches. Results the study describes overall, beyond this receptor: According to the authors, the approach could potentially be generalized to other disease states and immunological phenotypes. A later analysis found that TCRs clustered in the first cohort also tended to co-occur in the 100 to 150 validation repertoires, with 94% of cluster scores above 0. The classifier was reported to diagnose cytomegalovirus status with high specificity and sensitivity in both the original cohort and the validation cohort. The study listed 150 to 200 TCR beta chains as associated with cytomegalovirus. Most TCR sequences were observed very rarely across donors, whereas some public TCRs were present in many individuals. All 130 or so repertoires were used to score co-occurrence in the validation cohort in a later analysis, because that analysis had no HLA typing for the cohort. In vitro tests confirmed that a few of the cytomegalovirus-associated TCR beta chains recognize cytomegalovirus antigens.

Comment on this clone: This clone's antigen is unknown. Base qualities are not recorded, but no much larger clone differs from it by a single base.

Libraries were constructed by the immunoSEQ multiplex PCR assay. As for the authors' bioinformatics: To diagnose cytomegalovirus status from the catalog of TCR beta chain sequences, a statistical classification framework was built. TCRdb re-hosts the immuneACCESS table, in-frame sequences only. Its copies lack some clones; in the studies checked, an unresolved V gene accounts for under half of them, and the cause for the rest is not known. Clonal size and the V and J genes are those of that table, whereas D and trimming came from the DNA. In all, the sample holds around 180,000 clones, and more than 75% of those were seen once. The top ten clones comprise over 1.3% of the sample.

The chain employs TRBV5-6 and TRBJ2-7, with 7 junctional bases fitting TRBD1. What was sequenced was PBMCs. The TCR comes from a woman aged 18-29 years in good health and CMV-seronegative. CDR3 protein: CASSSQTGTYEQYF. The DNA sequence reads TGTGCCAGCAGCTCCCAGACAGGGACCTACGAGCAGTACTTC.